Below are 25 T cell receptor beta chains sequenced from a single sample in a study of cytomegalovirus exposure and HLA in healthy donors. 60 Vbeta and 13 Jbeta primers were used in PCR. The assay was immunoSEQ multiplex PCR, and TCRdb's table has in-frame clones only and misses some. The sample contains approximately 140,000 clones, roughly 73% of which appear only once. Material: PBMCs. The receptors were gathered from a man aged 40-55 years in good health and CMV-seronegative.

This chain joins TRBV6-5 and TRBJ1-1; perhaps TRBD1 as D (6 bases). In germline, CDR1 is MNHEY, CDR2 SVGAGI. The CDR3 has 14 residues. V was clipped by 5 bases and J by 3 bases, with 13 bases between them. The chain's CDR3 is CASSQTGFDTEAFF. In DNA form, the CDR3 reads TGTGCCAGCAGTCAAACAGGGTTTGACACTGAAGCTTTCTTT.

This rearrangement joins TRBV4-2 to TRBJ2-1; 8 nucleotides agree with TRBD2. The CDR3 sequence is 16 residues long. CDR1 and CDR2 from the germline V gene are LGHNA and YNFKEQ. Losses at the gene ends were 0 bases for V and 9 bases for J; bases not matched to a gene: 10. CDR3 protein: CASSQDLRRGESEQFF. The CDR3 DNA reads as TGTGCCAGCAGCCAAGATCTCCGGCGGGGGGAGAGTGAGCAGTTCTTC.

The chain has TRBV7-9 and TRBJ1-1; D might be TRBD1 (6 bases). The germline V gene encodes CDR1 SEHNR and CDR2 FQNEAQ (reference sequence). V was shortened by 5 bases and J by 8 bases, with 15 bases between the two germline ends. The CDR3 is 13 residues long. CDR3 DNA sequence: TGTGCCAGCAGCCAAGGGGGGGGAAGGGAAGCTTTCTTT. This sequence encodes CASSQGGGREAFF.

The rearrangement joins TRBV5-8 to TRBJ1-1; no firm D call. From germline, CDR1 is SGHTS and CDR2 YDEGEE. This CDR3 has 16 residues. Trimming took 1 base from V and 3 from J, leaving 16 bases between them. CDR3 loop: CASSLYKWQRDTEAFF. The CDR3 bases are TGTGCCAGCAGCTTGTATAAGTGGCAGCGAGACACTGAAGCTTTCTTT. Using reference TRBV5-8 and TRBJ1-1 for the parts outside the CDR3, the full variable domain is EAGVTQSPTHLIKTRGQQATLRCSPISGHTSVYWYQQALGLGLQFLLWYDEGEERNRGNFPPRFSGRQFPNYSSELNVNALELEDSALYLCASSLYKWQRDTEAFFGQGTRLTVV.

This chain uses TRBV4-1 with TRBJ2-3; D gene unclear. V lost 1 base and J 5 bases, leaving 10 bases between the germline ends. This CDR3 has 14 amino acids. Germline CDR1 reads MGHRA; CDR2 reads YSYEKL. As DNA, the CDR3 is TGCGCCAGCAGCCAAGCGGAGCTAGTAGATACGCAGTATTTT. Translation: CASSQAELVDTQYF.

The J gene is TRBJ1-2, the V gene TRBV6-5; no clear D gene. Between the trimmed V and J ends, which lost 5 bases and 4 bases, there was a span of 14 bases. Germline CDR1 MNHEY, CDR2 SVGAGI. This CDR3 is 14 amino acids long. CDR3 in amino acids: CASSQTPLAYGYTF. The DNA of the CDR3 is TGTGCCAGCAGTCAAACACCGCTAGCCTATGGCTACACCTTC.

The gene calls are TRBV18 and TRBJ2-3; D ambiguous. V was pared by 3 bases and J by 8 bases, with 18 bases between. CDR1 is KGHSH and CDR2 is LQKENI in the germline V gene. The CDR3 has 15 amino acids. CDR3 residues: CASSPSNSRLGTQYF. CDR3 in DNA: TGTGCCAGCTCACCTTCGAACAGCCGCCTCGGTACGCAGTATTTT.

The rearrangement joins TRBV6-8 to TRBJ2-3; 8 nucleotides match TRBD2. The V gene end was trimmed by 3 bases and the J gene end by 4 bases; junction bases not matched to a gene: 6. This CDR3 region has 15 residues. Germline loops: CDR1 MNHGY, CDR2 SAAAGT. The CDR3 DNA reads TGTGCCAGCAGTTATCTCAGCGGGGGCGCAGATACGCAGTATTTT. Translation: CASSYLSGGADTQYF.

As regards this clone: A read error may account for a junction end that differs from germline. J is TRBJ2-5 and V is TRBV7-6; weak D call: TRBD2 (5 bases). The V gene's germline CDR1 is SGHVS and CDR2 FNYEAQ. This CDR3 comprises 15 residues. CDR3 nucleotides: TGTGCCAGTAGCTTAGGTTTGCGAGGGATAGAGACCCAGTACTTC. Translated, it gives CASSLGLRGIETQYF.

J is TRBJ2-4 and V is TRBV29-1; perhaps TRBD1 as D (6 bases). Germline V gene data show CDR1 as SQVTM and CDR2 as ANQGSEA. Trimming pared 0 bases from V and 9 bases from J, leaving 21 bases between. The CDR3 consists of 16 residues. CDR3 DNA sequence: TGCAGCGTTGAAGATCTTCCCCTTTATGGGGGCCCCATTCAGTACTTC. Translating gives CSVEDLPLYGGPIQYF.

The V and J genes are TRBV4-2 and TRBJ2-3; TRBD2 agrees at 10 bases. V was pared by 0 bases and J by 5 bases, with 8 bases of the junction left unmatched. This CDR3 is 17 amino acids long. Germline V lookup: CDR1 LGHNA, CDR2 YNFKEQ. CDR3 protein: CASSQDRASGGQDTQYF. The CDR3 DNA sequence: TGTGCCAGCAGCCAAGATCGGGCTAGCGGGGGTCAAGATACGCAGTATTTT.

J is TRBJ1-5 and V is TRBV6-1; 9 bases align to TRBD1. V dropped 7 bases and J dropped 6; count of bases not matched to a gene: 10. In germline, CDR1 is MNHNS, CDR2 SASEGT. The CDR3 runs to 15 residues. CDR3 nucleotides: TGTGCCAGCAACCGGGGACAGGGCTCGGGTCAGCCCCAGCATTTT. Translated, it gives CASNRGQGSGQPQHF.

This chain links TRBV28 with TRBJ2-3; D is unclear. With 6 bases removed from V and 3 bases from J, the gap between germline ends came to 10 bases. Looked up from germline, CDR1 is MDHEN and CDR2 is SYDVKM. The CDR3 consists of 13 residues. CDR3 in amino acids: CASSYTLTDTQYF. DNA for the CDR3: TGTGCCAGCAGCTATACCCTGACAGATACGCAGTATTTT.

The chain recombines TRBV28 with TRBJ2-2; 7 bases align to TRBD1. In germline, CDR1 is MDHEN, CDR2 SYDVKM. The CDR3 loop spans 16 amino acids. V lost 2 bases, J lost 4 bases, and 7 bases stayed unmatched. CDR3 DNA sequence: TGTGCCAGCAGTTTACCCCCGGGACAGCCCACCGGGGAGCTGTTTTTT. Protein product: CASSLPPGQPTGELFF.

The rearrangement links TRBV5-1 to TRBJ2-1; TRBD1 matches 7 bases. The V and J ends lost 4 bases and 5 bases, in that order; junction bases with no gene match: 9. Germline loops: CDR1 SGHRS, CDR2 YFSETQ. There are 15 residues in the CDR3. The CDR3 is CASSLGGQPHNEQFF. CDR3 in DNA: TGCGCCAGCAGCCTTGGGGGACAGCCCCACAATGAGCAGTTCTTC.

The CDR3 is CASSPLVGESGANVLTF. CDR3 bases: TGTGCCAGCTCACCCCTGGTAGGGGAATCTGGGGCCAACGTCCTGACTTTC. The chain has TRBV18 and TRBJ2-6; a possible D gene is TRBD1 (5 bases). The length of the CDR3 is 17 residues. V was cut by 3 bases and J by 1 base, with 13 bases left in between. Germline CDR1 KGHSH, CDR2 LQKENI.

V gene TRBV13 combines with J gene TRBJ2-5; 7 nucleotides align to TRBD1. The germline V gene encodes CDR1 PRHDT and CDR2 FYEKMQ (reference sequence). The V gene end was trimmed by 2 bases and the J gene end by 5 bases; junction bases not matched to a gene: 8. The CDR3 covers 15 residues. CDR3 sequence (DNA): TGTGCCAGCAGCTTATTCTGGCAGGGGGTGGAGACCCAGTACTTC. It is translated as CASSLFWQGVETQYF.

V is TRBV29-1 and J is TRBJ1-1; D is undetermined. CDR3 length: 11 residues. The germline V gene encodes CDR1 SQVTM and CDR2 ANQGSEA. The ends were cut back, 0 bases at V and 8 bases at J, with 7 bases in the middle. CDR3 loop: CSVEDGREAFF. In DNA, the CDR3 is TGCAGCGTTGAAGATGGGAGGGAAGCTTTCTTT.

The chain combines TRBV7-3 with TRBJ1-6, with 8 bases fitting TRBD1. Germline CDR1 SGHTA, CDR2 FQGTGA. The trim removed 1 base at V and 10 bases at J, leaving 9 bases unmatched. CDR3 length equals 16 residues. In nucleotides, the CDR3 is TGTGCCAGCAGCTTAAAGGCGACAGGGGATAGCTCACCCCTCCACTTT. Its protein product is CASSLKATGDSSPLHF.

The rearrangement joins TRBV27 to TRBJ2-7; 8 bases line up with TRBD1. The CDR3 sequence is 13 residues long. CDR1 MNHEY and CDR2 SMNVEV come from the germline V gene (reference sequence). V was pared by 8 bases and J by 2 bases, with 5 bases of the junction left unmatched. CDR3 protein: CASPGTGTYEQYF. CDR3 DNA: TGTGCCAGCCCAGGGACAGGAACCTACGAGCAGTACTTC.

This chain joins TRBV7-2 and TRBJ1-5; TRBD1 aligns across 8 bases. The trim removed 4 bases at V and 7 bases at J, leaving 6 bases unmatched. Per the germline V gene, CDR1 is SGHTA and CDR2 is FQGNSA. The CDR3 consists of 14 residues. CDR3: CASSSAGGEQPQHF. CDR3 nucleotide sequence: TGTGCCAGCAGCTCGGCAGGGGGCGAACAGCCCCAGCATTTT.

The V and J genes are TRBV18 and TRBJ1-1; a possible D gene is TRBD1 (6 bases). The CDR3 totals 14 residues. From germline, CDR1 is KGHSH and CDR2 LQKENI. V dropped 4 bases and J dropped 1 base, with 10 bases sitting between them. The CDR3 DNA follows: TGTGCCAGCTCACTGGACAGCGCGAACACTGAAGCTTTCTTT. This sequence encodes CASSLDSANTEAFF.

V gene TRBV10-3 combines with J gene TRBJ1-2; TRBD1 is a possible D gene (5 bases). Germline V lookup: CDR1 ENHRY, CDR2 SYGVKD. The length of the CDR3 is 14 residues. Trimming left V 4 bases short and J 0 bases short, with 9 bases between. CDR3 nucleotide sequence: TGTGCCATCAGTGGGGGCCCGTCTAACTATGGCTACACCTTC. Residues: CAISGGPSNYGYTF.

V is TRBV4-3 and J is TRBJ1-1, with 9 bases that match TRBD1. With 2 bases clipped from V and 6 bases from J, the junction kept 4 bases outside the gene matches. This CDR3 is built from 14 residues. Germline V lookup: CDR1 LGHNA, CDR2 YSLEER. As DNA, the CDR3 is TGCGCCAGCAGCCAAACCGGACAGGGGCCTGAAGCTTTCTTT. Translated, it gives CASSQTGQGPEAFF.

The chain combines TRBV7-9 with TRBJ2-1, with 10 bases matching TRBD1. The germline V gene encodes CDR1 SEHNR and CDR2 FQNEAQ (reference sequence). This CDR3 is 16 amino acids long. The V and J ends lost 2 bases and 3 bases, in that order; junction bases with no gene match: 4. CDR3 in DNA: TGTGCCAGCAGCTTACGGGGACAGGGGAACTACAATGAGCAGTTCTTC. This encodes CASSLRGQGNYNEQFF.